The 29 T cell receptor beta chains reported below all come from one sample, sequenced in a study of cytomegalovirus exposure and HLA in healthy donors. Measured with immunoSEQ multiplex PCR; TCRdb has only the in-frame clones, and not every one. The data hold under 150,000 clones, with 88% observed a single time. Input material: PBMCs. The receptors shown here come from a woman under 30 in good health and CMV-seropositive.

This chain links TRBV29-1 with TRBJ2-5; maybe TRBD1 (5 bases). CDR1 is SQVTM, CDR2 ANQGSEA, per germline. The CDR3 covers 14 residues. V was cut by 3 bases and J by 3 bases, with 14 bases left in between. CDR3 coding DNA: TGCAGCGTTGAGCCAGGGAATGGGGAAGAGACCCAGTACTTC. This encodes CSVEPGNGEETQYF.

The chain joins TRBV5-1 to TRBJ2-5; perhaps TRBD2 as D (6 bases). V was cut by 0 bases and J by 5 bases, with 17 bases left in between. The length of the CDR3 is 16 residues. Per the germline V gene, CDR1 is SGHRS and CDR2 is YFSETQ. CDR3 DNA: TGCGCCAGCAGCTTGGCTTCTTTAGCGGCGGCGGAGACCCAGTACTTC. Amino acid sequence: CASSLASLAAAETQYF.

The chain combines TRBV29-1 with TRBJ2-7, with 8 bases identical to TRBD1. This CDR3 is built from 12 residues. V was pared by 5 bases and J by 2 bases, with 2 bases of the junction left unmatched. In germline, CDR1 is SQVTM, CDR2 ANQGSEA. This CDR3 reads CSVLGQAYEQYF. The CDR3 DNA sequence: TGCAGCGTTTTGGGACAGGCCTACGAGCAGTACTTC.

The table lists this clone with a count of one. The chain joins TRBV5-1 to TRBJ2-7; 9 bases are shared with TRBD2. The CDR3 has 16 amino acids. Unmatched junction bases numbered 12, after V lost 1 base and J lost 7 bases. The V gene's germline CDR1 is SGHRS and CDR2 YFSETQ. In DNA form, the CDR3 reads TGCGCCAGCAGCTTGAACGGACAGCGGGGGGCGGGTGAGCAGTACTTC. It translates to CASSLNGQRGAGEQYF.

The V gene is TRBV7-3, the J gene TRBJ2-3; 8 nucleotides match TRBD2. With V trimmed by 9 bases and J by 1 base, 6 bases remained unmatched. The CDR3 spans 14 residues. Germline V gene lookup returns CDR1 SGHTA and CDR2 FQGTGA. In DNA form, the CDR3 reads TGTGCCAGTCGGGAGGGGTTCGGCACAGATACGCAGTATTTT. Translation gives CASREGFGTDTQYF.

The rearrangement links TRBV9 to TRBJ2-1; possible D gene TRBD1, 5 bases. Looked up from germline, CDR1 is SGDLS and CDR2 is YYNGEE. The CDR3 runs to 13 residues. Trimming cost V 2 bases and J 4 bases, with 7 bases left between them. CDR3 region: CASSVDIYNEQFF. The CDR3 DNA sequence: TGTGCCAGCAGCGTGGACATATACAATGAGCAGTTCTTC.

J is TRBJ1-1 and V is TRBV4-2; maybe TRBD1 (6 bases). This CDR3 is 16 amino acids long. Trimming stripped 5 bases from V and 0 bases from J, with 16 bases between. Germline V lookup: CDR1 LGHNA, CDR2 YNFKEQ. CDR3 nucleotides: TGTGCCAGCAGCACGCGGACCGGACAGTTGAACACTGAAGCTTTCTTT. As protein: CASSTRTGQLNTEAFF.

Here the CDR3 reads CASSGTGQETQYF. The CDR3 DNA reads TGTGCCAGCAGCGGGACAGGGCAAGAGACCCAGTACTTC. This chain joins TRBV2 and TRBJ2-5, with 9 bases lining up with TRBD1. This CDR3 is built from 13 residues. V lost 6 bases to trimming and J lost 2 bases; unmatched junction nucleotides: 1. Germline V gene lookup returns CDR1 SNHLY and CDR2 FYNNEI.

This sequence joins TRBV27 and TRBJ1-1; D is perhaps TRBD1 (6 bases). Germline assignment: CDR1 MNHEY and CDR2 SMNVEV (reference sequence). With 5 bases removed from V and 5 bases from J, the gap between germline ends came to 15 bases. This CDR3 spans 14 amino acids. This CDR3 reads CASSPWGGETEAFF. The CDR3 region has the DNA TGTGCCAGCAGTCCGTGGGGGGGCGAGACTGAAGCTTTCTTT.

The CDR3 DNA sequence: TGCGCCAGCAGCTTGAGGACTAGCGGGCCAAATGAGCAGTTCTTC. Its translation: CASSLRTSGPNEQFF. V and J are TRBV5-1 and TRBJ2-1; 11 nucleotides agree with TRBD2. Per the germline V gene, CDR1 is SGHRS and CDR2 is YFSETQ. CDR3 length equals 15 residues. The V and J ends lost 1 base and 7 bases, in that order; junction bases with no gene match: 4.

The chain couples TRBV11-2 to TRBJ2-1, with 9 bases that match TRBD1. The CDR3 is 16 amino acids. The ends lost 5 bases at V and 4 bases at J; junction bases unmatched: 9. The germline V gene encodes CDR1 SGHAT and CDR2 FQNNGV. CDR3 bases: TGTGCCAGCAGCCAGGGGGGACAGGGCTCGTACAATGAGCAGTTCTTC. This encodes CASSQGGQGSYNEQFF.

This clone was seen more than once but under ten times. The V gene is TRBV7-9, the J gene TRBJ2-7, with 7 positions matching TRBD1. The CDR3 consists of 12 residues. V trimming: 6 bases; J trimming: 4 bases; junction bases outside the gene matches: 3. Germline V gene data show CDR1 as SEHNR and CDR2 as FQNEAQ (reference sequence). The CDR3 DNA reads TGTGCCAGCAGGGGGACAGATTACGAGCAGTACTTC. It specifies CASRGTDYEQYF.

This chain links TRBV6-1 with TRBJ2-3; 14 bases fit TRBD2. Germline CDR1 reads MNHNS; CDR2 reads SASEGT. The CDR3 has 14 amino acids. With V trimmed by 11 bases and J by 4 bases, 5 bases remained unmatched. The CDR3 DNA reads TGTGCCGGGACTAGCGGGGGAGGGGCAGATACGCAGTATTTT. Translated: CAGTSGGGADTQYF.

V and J are TRBV19 and TRBJ1-1; 7 bases are a match to TRBD1. J lost 8 bases, V lost 8 bases, and 20 bases had no gene match. Germline V gene data show CDR1 as LNHDA and CDR2 as SQIVND (reference sequence). This CDR3 contains 16 residues. The CDR3: CASLGNSGRGWIEAFF. DNA for the CDR3: TGTGCCAGTTTAGGGAATTCGGGCAGGGGGTGGATAGAAGCTTTCTTT.

Written as DNA, the CDR3 is TGTGCCAGCAGCTTAAAACAGGTATGGTCCTACAATGAGCAGTTCTTC. This encodes CASSLKQVWSYNEQFF. V usage is TRBV13 and J usage is TRBJ2-1, with D perhaps TRBD1 (5 bases). The CDR3 consists of 16 residues. Deletions cut 2 bases from V and 1 base from J, with 12 bases between. Germline V gene sequence: CDR1 PRHDT, CDR2 FYEKMQ (reference sequence).

This clone was detected once. This chain connects TRBV11-2 to TRBJ1-2; a possible D gene is TRBD1 (5 bases). The germline CDR1 and CDR2 sequences are SGHAT and FQNNGV. V was trimmed by 4 bases and J by 4 bases, leaving 13 bases between them. The length of the CDR3 is 14 residues. The CDR3: CASSSPTAIYGYTF. In DNA form, the CDR3 reads TGTGCCAGCAGCTCTCCGACAGCCATCTATGGCTACACCTTC.

This rearrangement joins TRBV27 to TRBJ2-7; 7 positions agree with TRBD1. This CDR3 spans 16 amino acids. The ends lost 6 bases at V and 1 base at J; junction bases unmatched: 12. CDR1 is MNHEY and CDR2 is SMNVEV in the germline V gene (reference sequence). The CDR3, as DNA: TGTGCCAGCAGCCCGGTCTCGGCAGGGGGTTCCTACGAGCAGTACTTC. It specifies CASSPVSAGGSYEQYF.

The V gene is TRBV18, the J gene TRBJ1-2; D not resolved. Germline assignment: CDR1 KGHSH and CDR2 LQKENI. The CDR3 totals 13 residues. Trimming stripped 8 bases from V and 6 bases from J, with 16 bases between. The CDR3 nucleotides read TGTGCCAGCACTACACCGTCCGAGGATGGCTACACCTTC. Translation: CASTTPSEDGYTF.

The genes are TRBV6-5 and TRBJ2-2; the D is unclear. Germline lookup yields CDR1 MNHEY and CDR2 SVGAGI. CDR3 length: 14 residues. Trimming pared 5 bases from V and 7 bases from J, leaving 14 bases between. The CDR3: CASSILPTGGELFF. The CDR3 DNA sequence: TGTGCCAGCAGTATTTTGCCCACGGGCGGGGAGCTGTTTTTT.

This rearrangement joins TRBV7-9 to TRBJ2-7, with 12 bases matching TRBD2. The trim removed 0 bases at V and 7 bases at J, leaving 7 bases unmatched. The CDR3 has 16 amino acids. Germline CDR1 SEHNR, CDR2 FQNEAQ (reference sequence). CDR3 in amino acids: CASSLATSGSIEEQYF. The CDR3 nucleotides read TGTGCCAGCAGCTTAGCGACTAGCGGGAGTATCGAGGAGCAGTACTTC.

In its sample, this clone was seen once. The CDR3 region has the DNA TGCGCCAGCAGCCAACACCCCCCCGGGGCAGGGGGCTTTTACGAGCAGTACTTC. Residues: CASSQHPPGAGGFYEQYF. The J gene is TRBJ2-7, the V gene TRBV4-1; TRBD1 matches 8 bases. The V segment lost 2 bases and the J segment 4 bases; nucleotides outside the gene matches: 16. CDR1 MGHRA and CDR2 YSYEKL come from the germline V gene. This CDR3 has 18 residues.

This rearrangement joins TRBV27 to TRBJ2-5, with 8 bases fitting TRBD2. The trim removed 6 bases at V and 0 bases at J, leaving 12 bases unmatched. Germline V gene sequence: CDR1 MNHEY, CDR2 SMNVEV (reference sequence). This CDR3 region has 17 residues. The CDR3 loop reads CASSHRPLAGYQETQYF. CDR3 coding DNA: TGTGCCAGCAGCCACCGCCCTCTAGCGGGCTACCAAGAGACCCAGTACTTC.

This clone was seen only once. The rearrangement uses TRBV18 and TRBJ1-2; 11 bases line up with TRBD1. The germline CDR1 and CDR2 sequences are KGHSH and LQKENI. The CDR3 spans 15 residues. With V trimmed by 3 bases and J by 6 bases, 6 bases remained unmatched. In nucleotides, the CDR3 is TGTGCCAGCTCACCCATGGGACAGGGGGGAAATGGCTACACCTTC. Its translation is CASSPMGQGGNGYTF.

V gene TRBV28 combines with J gene TRBJ1-2; TRBD1 aligns across 7 bases. The ends lost 5 bases at V and 4 bases at J; junction bases unmatched: 13. This CDR3 contains 16 residues. The germline gives CDR1 MDHEN, CDR2 SYDVKM. CDR3 sequence: CASSLDPRGVSYGYTF. Written as DNA, the CDR3 is TGTGCCAGCAGTCTAGACCCCAGGGGGGTTAGCTATGGCTACACCTTC.

This chain uses TRBV27 with TRBJ1-1, with D possibly TRBD1 on 5 matching bases. The CDR3 length is 13 residues. Trimming pared 2 bases from V and 5 bases from J, leaving 9 bases between. Germline V lookup: CDR1 MNHEY, CDR2 SMNVEV (reference sequence). The CDR3 region has the DNA TGTGCCAGCAGTTTAGATCGGGGGACTGAAGCTTTCTTT. It codes for CASSLDRGTEAFF.

This rearrangement joins TRBV5-5 to TRBJ2-1, with 7 bases lining up with TRBD1. With 4 bases clipped from V and 8 bases from J, the junction kept 9 bases outside the gene matches. This CDR3 has 14 amino acids. The germline V gene encodes CDR1 SGHKS and CDR2 YYEKEE (reference sequence). The DNA of the CDR3 is TGTGCCAGCAGCAAAACAAGGGGGCGCGATGAGCAGTTCTTC. Translating gives CASSKTRGRDEQFF.

The chain is built from TRBV4-1 and TRBJ1-1, with D possibly TRBD1 on 5 matching bases. CDR1 MGHRA and CDR2 YSYEKL come from the germline V gene. The CDR3 sequence is 15 residues long. The germline V and J ends were trimmed by 2 bases and 0 bases, with 10 bases remaining between them. CDR3 DNA sequence: TGCGCCAGCAGCCAAATGGGGACTGTGAACACTGAAGCTTTCTTT. It encodes CASSQMGTVNTEAFF.

This clone was recorded only once. The chain is built from TRBV4-3 and TRBJ2-1; D is possibly TRBD1 (6 bases). CDR3 length: 12 residues. V shed 1 base and J shed 10 bases, with 8 bases lying between them. Germline V CDR1 and CDR2: LGHNA, YSLEER. The CDR3 DNA reads TGCGCCAGCAGCCAAGCCGGGACAGAGCAGTTCTTC. As protein: CASSQAGTEQFF.

The chain combines TRBV11-3 with TRBJ2-1; TRBD2 agrees at 7 bases. J gave up 6 bases and V 5 bases, and 7 bases lay outside the gene matches. This CDR3 spans 14 amino acids. Germline CDR1 and CDR2: SGHNT and YENEEA. The CDR3, as DNA: TGTGCCAGCAGCAGCGTGGGGGGGATCAATGAGCAGTTCTTC. Translation gives CASSSVGGINEQFF.